The 22 T cell receptor beta chains below all came from one sample that was sequenced in a study of cytomegalovirus exposure and HLA in healthy donors. Repertoires were generated with immunoSEQ multiplex PCR, while TCRdb's copy carries only in-frame clones and drops some. The table includes about 260,000 clones, roughly 91% detected once. Sample: PBMCs. The source of these receptors is a woman aged 25 to 39 in good health and CMV-seronegative.

CDR3 sequence: CASRSQGTEAFF. CDR3 coding DNA: TGTGCCAGCAGGTCACAGGGCACTGAAGCTTTCTTT. The J gene is TRBJ1-1, the V gene TRBV6-5; D might be TRBD1 (6 bases). The CDR3 covers 12 residues. V shed 6 bases and J shed 4 bases, with 9 bases lying between them. The germline V gene encodes CDR1 MNHEY and CDR2 SVGAGI.

This rearrangement joins TRBV19 to TRBJ2-5; D tentatively fits TRBD1 or TRBD2 (6 bases each). The CDR3 runs 15 residues. Trimming took off 3 bases at V and 4 bases at J, with 15 bases between the two ends. Germline V gene lookup returns CDR1 LNHDA and CDR2 SQIVND (reference sequence). CDR3 protein: CASSISGAGLETQYF. In DNA form, the CDR3 reads TGTGCCAGTAGTATCTCGGGGGCCGGTTTAGAGACCCAGTACTTC.

V gene TRBV11-2 combines with J gene TRBJ2-2; D is unresolved. Trimming left V 2 bases short and J 6 bases short, with 7 bases between. Per germline, CDR1 SGHAT and CDR2 FQNNGV. There are 13 residues in the CDR3. CDR3 nucleotide sequence: TGTGCCAGCAGCTTACTGGCTGCCGGGGAGCTGTTTTTT. Translation gives CASSLLAAGELFF.

The chain carries TRBV28 and TRBJ1-5, with TRBD1 matching 9 bases. After removal of 5 bases from V and 5 bases from J, the junction contained 4 bases not matched to a gene. This CDR3 is 14 amino acids long. From germline, CDR1 is MDHEN and CDR2 SYDVKM. In DNA, the CDR3 is TGTGCCAGCAGTGTGGACAGGGGATATCAGCCCCAGCATTTT. This gives the protein CASSVDRGYQPQHF.

The genes are TRBV13 and TRBJ2-1, with D possibly being TRBD1 or TRBD2 (5 bases each). Germline V gene lookup returns CDR1 PRHDT and CDR2 FYEKMQ (reference sequence). V was trimmed by 7 bases and J by 7 bases, leaving 14 bases between them. This CDR3 is built from 13 residues. In DNA, the CDR3 is TGTGCCAGCATGCCGGGACCCACGAATGAGCAGTTCTTC. Its translation: CASMPGPTNEQFF.

The chain has TRBV6-1 and TRBJ2-3; 8 bases fit TRBD2. Germline CDR1 reads MNHNS; CDR2 reads SASEGT. The CDR3 has 17 amino acids. Trimming removed 3 bases from V and 2 bases from J; junction bases left unmatched: 10. CDR3 amino acids: CASSEPSGLWATDTQYF. The CDR3 nucleotides are TGTGCCAGCAGTGAGCCTAGCGGGCTCTGGGCCACAGATACGCAGTATTTT.

This clone has a single count. V and J are TRBV11-2 and TRBJ2-5; D ambiguous. The CDR3 totals 14 residues. From germline, CDR1 is SGHAT and CDR2 FQNNGV. Trimming shortened V by 1 base and J by 4 bases, and 10 bases separated the two germline ends. The CDR3 DNA reads TGTGCCAGCAGCTTAGTTGGGGTGGGAGAGACCCAGTACTTC. Translating it yields CASSLVGVGETQYF.

This chain joins TRBV11-3 and TRBJ2-3; maybe TRBD1 (7 bases). There are 14 residues in the CDR3. Germline loops: CDR1 SGHNT, CDR2 YENEEA. V was trimmed by 5 bases and J by 7 bases, leaving 16 bases between them. In DNA form, the CDR3 reads TGTGCCAGCAGCCTAGGAGGGGGCGGGAATACGCAGTATTTT. Protein: CASSLGGGGNTQYF.

This chain links TRBV7-9 with TRBJ2-5; 8 nucleotides line up with TRBD1. Germline V CDR1 and CDR2: SEHNR, FQNEAQ (reference sequence). This CDR3 comprises 15 residues. J gave up 5 bases and V 5 bases, and 10 bases lay outside the gene matches. The CDR3 region has the DNA TGTGCCAGCAGCCGATCGGACAGGGTGGGGGAGACCCAGTACTTC. This encodes CASSRSDRVGETQYF. The complete variable domain, with remaining parts taken from reference TRBV7-9 and TRBJ2-5, reads DTGVSQNPRHKITKRGQNVTFRCDPISEHNRLYWYRQTLGQGPEFLTYFQNEAQLEKSRLLSDRFSAERPKGSFSTLEIQRTEQGDSAMYLCASSRSDRVGETQYFGPGTRLLVL.

The chain employs TRBV28 and TRBJ1-1; TRBD1 might be the D (5 bases). The CDR3 runs to 16 residues. Germline values: CDR1 MDHEN, CDR2 SYDVKM. V shed 5 bases and J shed 1 base, with 17 bases lying between them. CDR3 in amino acids: CASSPAQGKRNTEAFF. CDR3 nucleotides: TGTGCCAGCAGTCCTGCCCAGGGAAAAAGGAACACTGAAGCTTTCTTT.

The V call is TRBV7-9, the J call TRBJ2-7; D remains ambiguous. V was trimmed by 3 bases and J by 5 bases, leaving 14 bases between them. Germline V gives CDR1 SEHNR, CDR2 FQNEAQ (reference sequence). CDR3 length: 14 residues. The CDR3 spells CASSFGRSLDEQYF. CDR3 nucleotides: TGTGCCAGCAGCTTCGGGCGGTCCCTAGACGAGCAGTACTTC.

The V and J genes are TRBV6-5 and TRBJ2-7; 14 bases are shared with TRBD2. After removal of 6 bases from V and 4 bases from J, the junction contained 5 bases not matched to a gene. Germline V gene data show CDR1 as MNHEY and CDR2 as SVGAGI. The CDR3 sequence is 15 residues long. In DNA form, the CDR3 reads TGTGCCAGCAGCCCTGGGACTAGCGGGAGTTACGAGCAGTACTTC. Translated, it gives CASSPGTSGSYEQYF.

Here the CDR3 reads CASSLVGTGLETQYF. CDR3 nucleotides: TGTGCCAGCAGCTTAGTAGGGACAGGTTTGGAGACCCAGTACTTC. This sequence joins TRBV7-8 and TRBJ2-5, with TRBD1 matching over 8 bases. This CDR3 has 15 residues. Germline-derived CDR1 and CDR2 are SGHVS and FQNEAQ. Losses at the gene ends were 1 base for V and 5 bases for J; bases not matched to a gene: 6. Filled out from reference TRBV7-8 and TRBJ2-5, the complete variable domain reads GAGVSQSPRYKVAKRGQDVALRCDPISGHVSLFWYQQALGQGPEFLTYFQNEAQLDKSGLPSDRFFAERPEGSVSTLKIQRTQQEDSAVYLCASSLVGTGLETQYFGPGTRLLVL.

This rearrangement joins TRBV6-6 to TRBJ2-7, with TRBD1 matching 8 bases. Germline CDR1 reads MNHNY; CDR2 reads SVGAGI (reference sequence). The CDR3 consists of 15 residues. J was trimmed by 2 bases and V by 5 bases; bases with no gene match: 8. Written as DNA, the CDR3 is TGTGCCAGCAGTAGCCCGACAGGGGCGGCCTACGAGCAGTACTTC. It translates to CASSSPTGAAYEQYF.

The V call is TRBV7-2, the J call TRBJ2-3; D remains ambiguous. This CDR3 region has 14 residues. Germline values: CDR1 SGHTA, CDR2 FQGNSA. The V end lost 5 bases, the J end lost 5 bases, and 14 bases lay between the germline ends. Written as DNA, the CDR3 is TGTGCCAGCAGCCCCTCCGATTTAAGAGATACGCAGTATTTT. The encoded protein is CASSPSDLRDTQYF.

This clone was seen a few times. At the DNA level, this CDR3 is encoded by other sequences in the same sample as well. The chain combines TRBV11-2 with TRBJ2-7, with D hard to call. The ends were cut back, 1 base at V and 1 base at J, with 5 bases in the middle. Per the germline V gene, CDR1 is SGHAT and CDR2 is FQNNGV. The CDR3 totals 13 residues. The CDR3 DNA reads as TGTGCCAGCAGCTTAGGCAGTTCCTACGAGCAGTACTTC. This gives the protein CASSLGSSYEQYF.

In this sample, this clone turned up once. The J gene is TRBJ2-7, the V gene TRBV6-1; 7 bases are shared with TRBD1. Germline trimming cut 6 bases from V and 2 bases from J; bases unmatched to any gene: 4. Germline CDR1 reads MNHNS; CDR2 reads SASEGT. The CDR3 spans 13 residues. CDR3 in amino acids: CASSPGQTYEQYF. CDR3 nucleotide sequence: TGTGCCAGCAGCCCGGGACAGACCTACGAGCAGTACTTC.

The chain links TRBV27 to TRBJ2-1, with 9 bases matching TRBD2. The CDR3 length is 18 residues. Looked up from germline, CDR1 is MNHEY and CDR2 is SMNVEV (reference sequence). J gave up 5 bases and V 1 base, and 12 bases lay outside the gene matches. The CDR3 coding sequence is TGTGCCAGCAGTTTATACAGCGGGAGGACCTTCGGCGACAATGAGCAGTTCTTC. Translated: CASSLYSGRTFGDNEQFF.

Concerning this clone: Other DNA variants within this sample encode the same CDR3. The chain carries TRBV27 and TRBJ2-3; D ambiguous. Germline CDR1 is MNHEY and CDR2 is SMNVEV (reference sequence). The CDR3 loop spans 13 amino acids. V lost 0 bases to trimming and J lost 1 base, with 2 bases between them. The CDR3 DNA reads as TGTGCCAGCAGTTTATCAGGCACAGATACGCAGTATTTT. Translated, it gives CASSLSGTDTQYF.

The gene calls are TRBV9 and TRBJ1-1, with D possibly being TRBD1 (6 bases). Between the trimmed V and J ends, which lost 0 bases and 3 bases, there was a span of 9 bases. CDR1 is SGDLS and CDR2 is YYNGEE in the germline V gene. The CDR3 is 14 amino acids. The CDR3 spells CASSVGQVYTEAFF. CDR3 coding DNA: TGTGCCAGCAGCGTAGGACAGGTTTACACTGAAGCTTTCTTT.

V and J are TRBV27 and TRBJ2-1; D remains ambiguous. Between the trimmed V and J ends, which lost 5 bases and 4 bases, there was a span of 15 bases. From germline, CDR1 is MNHEY and CDR2 SMNVEV (reference sequence). The CDR3 is made up of 15 amino acids. Written as DNA, the CDR3 is TGTGCCAGCAGTCCCCCCCCTGGCGGATACAATGAGCAGTTCTTC. This gives the protein CASSPPPGGYNEQFF.

The chain couples TRBV19 to TRBJ1-5; 7 bases fit TRBD1. The CDR3 is 15 residues long. V trimming: 3 bases; J trimming: 0 bases; junction bases outside the gene matches: 2. The germline gives CDR1 LNHDA, CDR2 SQIVND (reference sequence). CDR3 region: CASSMRDSSNQPQHF. In DNA form, the CDR3 reads TGTGCCAGTAGTATGCGGGACAGTAGCAATCAGCCCCAGCATTTT.